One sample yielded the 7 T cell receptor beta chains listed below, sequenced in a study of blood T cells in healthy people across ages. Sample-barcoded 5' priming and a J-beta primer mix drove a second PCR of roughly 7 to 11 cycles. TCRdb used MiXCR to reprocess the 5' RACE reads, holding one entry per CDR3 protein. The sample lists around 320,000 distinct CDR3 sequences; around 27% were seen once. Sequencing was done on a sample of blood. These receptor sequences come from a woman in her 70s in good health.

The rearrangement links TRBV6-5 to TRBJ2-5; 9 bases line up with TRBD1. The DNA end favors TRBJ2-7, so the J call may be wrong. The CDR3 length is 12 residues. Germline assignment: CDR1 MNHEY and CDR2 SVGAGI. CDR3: CASRRDRDEQYF. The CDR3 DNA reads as TGTGCCAGCAGGCGGGACAGGGACGAGCAGTACTTC.

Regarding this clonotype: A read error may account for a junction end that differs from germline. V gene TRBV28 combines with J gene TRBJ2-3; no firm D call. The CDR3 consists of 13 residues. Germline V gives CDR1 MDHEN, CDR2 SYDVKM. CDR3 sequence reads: CASSPQVRDKQYF. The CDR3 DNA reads TGTGCCAGCAGTCCCCAAGTTCGAGATAAGCAGTATTTT.

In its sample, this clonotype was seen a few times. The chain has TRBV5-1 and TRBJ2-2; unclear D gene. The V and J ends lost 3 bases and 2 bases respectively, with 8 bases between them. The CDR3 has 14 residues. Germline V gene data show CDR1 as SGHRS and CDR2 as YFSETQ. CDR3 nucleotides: TGCGCCAGCAGCTCGGGTTACAACACCGGGGAGCTGTTTTTT. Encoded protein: CASSSGYNTGELFF.

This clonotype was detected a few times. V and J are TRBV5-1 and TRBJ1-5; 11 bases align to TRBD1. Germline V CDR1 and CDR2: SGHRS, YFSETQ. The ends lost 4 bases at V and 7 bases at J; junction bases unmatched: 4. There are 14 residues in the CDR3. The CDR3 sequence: CASSRTGGAQPQHF. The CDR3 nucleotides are TGCGCCAGCAGCCGGACAGGGGGCGCGCAGCCCCAGCATTTT.

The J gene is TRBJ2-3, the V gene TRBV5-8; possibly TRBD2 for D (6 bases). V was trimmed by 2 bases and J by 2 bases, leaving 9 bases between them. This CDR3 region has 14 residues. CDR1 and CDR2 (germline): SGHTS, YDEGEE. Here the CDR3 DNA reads TGTGCCAGCAGCTTAGGGACTTTCACAGATACGCAGTATTTT. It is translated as CASSLGTFTDTQYF.

Here the CDR3 reads CASSLVGVEQYF. CDR3 DNA sequence: TGTGCCAGCAGCTTAGTAGGGGTCGAGCAGTACTTC. The V call is TRBV7-2, the J call TRBJ2-7; D is possibly TRBD1 (5 bases). The CDR3 sequence is 12 residues long. V dropped 1 base and J dropped 6 bases, with 7 bases sitting between them. Per germline, CDR1 SGHTA and CDR2 FQGNSA.

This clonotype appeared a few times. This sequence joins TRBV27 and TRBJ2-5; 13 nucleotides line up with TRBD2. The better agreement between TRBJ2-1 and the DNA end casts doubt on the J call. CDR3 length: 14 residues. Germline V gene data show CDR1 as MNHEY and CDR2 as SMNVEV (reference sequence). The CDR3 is CASSRTSGRNEQFF. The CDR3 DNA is TGTGCCAGCAGTAGGACTAGCGGGAGAAATGAGCAGTTCTTC.